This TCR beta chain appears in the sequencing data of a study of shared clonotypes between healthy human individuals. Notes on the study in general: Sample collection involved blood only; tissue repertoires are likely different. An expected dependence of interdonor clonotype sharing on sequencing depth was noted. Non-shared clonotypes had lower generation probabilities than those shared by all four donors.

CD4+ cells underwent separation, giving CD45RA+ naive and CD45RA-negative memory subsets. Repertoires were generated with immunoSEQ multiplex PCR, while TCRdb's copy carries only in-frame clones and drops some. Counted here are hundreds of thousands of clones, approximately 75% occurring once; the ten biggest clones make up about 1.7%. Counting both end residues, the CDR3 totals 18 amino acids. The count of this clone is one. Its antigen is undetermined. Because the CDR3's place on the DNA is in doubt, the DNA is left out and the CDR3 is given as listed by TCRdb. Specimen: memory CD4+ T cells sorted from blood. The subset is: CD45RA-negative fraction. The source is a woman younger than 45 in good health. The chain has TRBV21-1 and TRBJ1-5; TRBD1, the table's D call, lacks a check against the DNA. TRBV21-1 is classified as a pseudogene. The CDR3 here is CASSKFGTGARGNQPQHF.